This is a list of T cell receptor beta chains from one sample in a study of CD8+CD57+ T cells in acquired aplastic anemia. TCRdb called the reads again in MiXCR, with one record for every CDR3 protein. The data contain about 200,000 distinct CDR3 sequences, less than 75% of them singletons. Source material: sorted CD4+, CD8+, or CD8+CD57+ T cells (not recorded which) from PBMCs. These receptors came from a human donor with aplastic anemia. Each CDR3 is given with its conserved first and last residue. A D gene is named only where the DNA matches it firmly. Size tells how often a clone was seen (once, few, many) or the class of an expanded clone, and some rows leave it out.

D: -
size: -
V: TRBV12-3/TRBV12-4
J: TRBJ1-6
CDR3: CASSLASGSPLHF
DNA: TGTGCCAGCAGTTTAGCGAGCGGTTCACCCCTCCACTTT

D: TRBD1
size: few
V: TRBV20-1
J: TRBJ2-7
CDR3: CSARHTGGYEQYF
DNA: TGCAGTGCAAGACACACAGGGGGCTACGAGCAGTACTTC

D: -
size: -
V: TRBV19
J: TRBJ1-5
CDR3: CASSMGFRQLNQPQHF
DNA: TGTGCCAGTAGTATGGGGTTCCGACAGCTCAATCAGCCCCAGCATTTT

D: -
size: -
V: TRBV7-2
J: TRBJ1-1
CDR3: CASSFRGPNTEAFF
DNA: TGTGCCAGCAGCTTCCGGGGCCCGAACACTGAAGCTTTCTTT

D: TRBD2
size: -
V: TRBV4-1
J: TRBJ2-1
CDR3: CASSLSGAYNEQLF
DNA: TGCGCCAGCAGCCTAAGCGGGGCTTACAATGAGCAGCTCTTC

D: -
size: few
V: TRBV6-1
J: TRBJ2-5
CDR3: CASSESGRGETQYF
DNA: TGCGCCAGCAGTGAGTCGGGTCGCGGGGAGACCCAGTACTTC

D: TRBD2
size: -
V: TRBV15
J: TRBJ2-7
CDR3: CVTSRLTSGRTGEQYF
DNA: TGTGTCACCAGCAGACTGACTAGCGGGAGAACGGGCGAGCAGTACTTC

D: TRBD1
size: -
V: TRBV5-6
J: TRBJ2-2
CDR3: CASTRPPGQGTGELFF
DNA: TGTGCCAGCACCCGCCCCCCGGGACAGGGCACCGGGGAGCTGTTTTTT

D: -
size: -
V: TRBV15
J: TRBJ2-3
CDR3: CATSTYTRDTQYF
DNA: TGTGCCACCAGCACCTACACCAGAGATACGCAGTATTTT

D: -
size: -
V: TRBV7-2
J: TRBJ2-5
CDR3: CASSRIQNYETQYF
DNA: TGTGCCAGCAGCCGCATCCAAAATTATGAGACCCAGTACTTT

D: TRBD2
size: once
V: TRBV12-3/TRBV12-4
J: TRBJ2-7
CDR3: CASSLPAGATGEQYF
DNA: TGTGCCAGCAGTTTACCAGCGGGGGCTACCGGGGAGCAGTACTTC

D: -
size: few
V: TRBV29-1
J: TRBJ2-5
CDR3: CSVDGWAGEETQYF
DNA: TGCAGCGTTGACGGCTGGGCTGGGGAGGAGACCCAGTACTTC

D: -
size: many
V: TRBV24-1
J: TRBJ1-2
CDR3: CATSDQTGHYGYTF
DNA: TGTGCCACCAGTGATCAAACAGGGCACTATGGCTACACCTTC

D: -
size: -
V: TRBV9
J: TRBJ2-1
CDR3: CASSITGQTSSYNEQFF
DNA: TGTGCCAGCTCTATAACCGGTCAGACGAGCTCCTACAATGAGCAGTTCTTC

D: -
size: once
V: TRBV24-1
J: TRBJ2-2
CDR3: CATSLHTGELFF
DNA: TGTGCCACCAGTTTACACACCGGGGAGCTGTTTTTT

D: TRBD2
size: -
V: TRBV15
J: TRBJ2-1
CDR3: CATSNEGLAGGLGTYNEQFF
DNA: TGTGCCACCAGCAACGAGGGACTAGCGGGAGGGCTCGGTACCTACAATGAGCAGTTCTTC

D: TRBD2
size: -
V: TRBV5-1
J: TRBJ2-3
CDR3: CASSLGLAGAYTDTQYF
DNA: TGCGCCAGCAGCTTGGGACTAGCGGGGGCCTACACAGATACGCAGTATTTT

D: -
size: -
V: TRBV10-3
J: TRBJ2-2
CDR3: CAISTGAGELFF
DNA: TGTGCCATCAGCACGGGAGCCGGGGAGCTGTTTTTT

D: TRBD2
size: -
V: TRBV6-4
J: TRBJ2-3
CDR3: CASSQRGSTDTQYF
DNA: TGTGCCAGCAGTCAGCGGGGTAGCACAGATACGCAGTATTTT

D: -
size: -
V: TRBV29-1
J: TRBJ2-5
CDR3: CSVALGAETQYF
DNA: TGCAGCGTTGCGTTGGGTGCGGAGACCCAGTACTTC

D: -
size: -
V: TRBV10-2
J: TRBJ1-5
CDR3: CASSEWWNQPQHF
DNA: TGCGCCAGCAGTGAGTGGTGGAATCAGCCCCAGCATTTT

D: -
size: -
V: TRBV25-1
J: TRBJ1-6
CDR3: CASRAPVTGKVTPLHF
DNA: TGTGCCAGCAGGGCACCGGTAACAGGGAAGGTGACACCCCTCCACTTT

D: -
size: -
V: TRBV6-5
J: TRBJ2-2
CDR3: CASSPKGELFF
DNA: TGTGCCAGCAGTCCTAAAGGGGAGCTGTTTTTT

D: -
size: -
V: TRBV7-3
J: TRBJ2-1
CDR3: CASSLRSNEQFF
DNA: TGTGCCAGCAGCTTAAGGTCCAATGAGCAGTTCTTC

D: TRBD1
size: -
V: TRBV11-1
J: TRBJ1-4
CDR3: CASSLVGQVKLFF
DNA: TGTGCCAGCAGCTTAGTGGGACAGGTTAAACTGTTTTTT

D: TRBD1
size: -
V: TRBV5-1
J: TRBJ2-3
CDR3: CASSLWWGTGGFGTDTQYF
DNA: TGCGCCAGCAGCTTGTGGTGGGGGACAGGGGGTTTTGGCACAGATACGCAGTATTTT

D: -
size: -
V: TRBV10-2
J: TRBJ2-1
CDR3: CASSLGYKEQFF
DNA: TGTGCCAGCAGTTTGGGCTACAAAGAGCAGTTCTTC

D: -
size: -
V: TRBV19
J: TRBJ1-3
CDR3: CASSIGQANSGNTIYF
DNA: TGTGCCAGTAGTATAGGACAGGCAAACTCTGGAAACACCATATATTTT

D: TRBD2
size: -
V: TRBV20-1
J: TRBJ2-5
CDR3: CSARVSGRGETQYF
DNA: TGCAGTGCTAGAGTGAGTGGGAGGGGAGAGACCCAGTACTTC